This T cell receptor beta chain came from a study of T-cell reconstitution after alpha-beta-depleted transplantation in children. V lost 0 bases and J lost 9, with 15 bases in between. Germline CDR1 and CDR2: LGHDT and YNNKEL (reference sequence). There are 15 residues in the CDR3. Notes on the study in general: After transplant, high TCRbeta diversity at day 60 in some patients arose from surviving recipient T cells and thymic progenitors. Newly generated T cells supplied most T-cell counts and diversity one year post-transplant. Reported findings indicate that, about two months after transplant, alpha-beta T cells came from several hundred expanded clones, which were derived from non-depleted graft cells.

Unique molecular identifiers were incorporated into the prepared TCRbeta library. Each CDR3 protein gets one entry after TCRdb re-called the PCR reads with MiXCR. Altogether 600,000 to 800,000 distinct CDR3 sequences are present, around 13% being singletons, with the ten largest covering about 0.77%. Of note for this clonotype: The antigen is not known.

The clonotype originates from a girl aged 2 to 9 with congenital amegakaryocytic thrombocytopenia, due to receive a stem cell transplant. The sequences come from PBMCs, collected before TCRalphabeta/CD19-depleted stem cell transplant. This chain joins TRBV3-1 and TRBJ2-1; a possible D gene is TRBD2 (5 bases). The CDR3 DNA sequence: TGTGCCAGCAGCCAAGATTCCCGACTAAAGGTTGAGCAGTTCTTC. Translating it yields CASSQDSRLKVEQFF.